This TCR beta chain was recorded in a study of T cells in Graves' hyperthyroidism and ophthalmopathy. The TCR beta CDR3 regions underwent amplification using RNA transcripts as the source. An initial round of RT-PCR targeting the TCR CDR3 relied on the HTBI primer set. In TCRdb, the multiplex PCR reads were re-called with MiXCR into one record per CDR3 protein. The sample consists of fewer than 900,000 distinct CDR3 sequences, about 19% of them appearing once. This clonotype was counted a few times. Germline V gene lookup returns CDR1 MNHNS and CDR2 SASEGT. V lost 9 bases, J lost 3 bases, and 7 bases stayed unmatched. The CDR3 loop spans 14 amino acids.

The J gene is TRBJ2-7, the V gene TRBV6-1; 11 bases map to TRBD1. This receptor was obtained from a woman in her fifties or sixties with Graves' hyperthyroidism that later progressed to Graves' ophthalmopathy. The sequencing sample was made of blood. CDR3 amino acids: CASLFGTGGYEQYF. The CDR3 region has the DNA TGTGCCAGTCTTTTTGGGACAGGGGGCTACGAGCAGTACTTC.